Given below is one T cell receptor (beta chain) in context. Assay: immunoSEQ multiplex PCR; the TCRdb copy retains only in-frame clones and omits some. The table records about 380,000 clones, about 90% of them present only once. The data belong to a study of blood T cell repertoires in COVID-19. Germline assignment: CDR1 SGHNT and CDR2 YYREEE (reference sequence). The CDR3 sequence is 17 residues long. V lost 3 bases to trimming and J lost 2 bases; unmatched junction nucleotides: 11. The sequence came from a man younger than 30 with active or convalescent COVID-19. The chain has TRBV5-4 and TRBJ2-3, with TRBD1 matching over 8 bases. The sequencing input was peripheral blood. In DNA, the CDR3 is TGTGCCAGCAGCTCGCTATTGACAGGGGCCCCCACAGATACGCAGTATTTT. It encodes CASSSLLTGAPTDTQYF.